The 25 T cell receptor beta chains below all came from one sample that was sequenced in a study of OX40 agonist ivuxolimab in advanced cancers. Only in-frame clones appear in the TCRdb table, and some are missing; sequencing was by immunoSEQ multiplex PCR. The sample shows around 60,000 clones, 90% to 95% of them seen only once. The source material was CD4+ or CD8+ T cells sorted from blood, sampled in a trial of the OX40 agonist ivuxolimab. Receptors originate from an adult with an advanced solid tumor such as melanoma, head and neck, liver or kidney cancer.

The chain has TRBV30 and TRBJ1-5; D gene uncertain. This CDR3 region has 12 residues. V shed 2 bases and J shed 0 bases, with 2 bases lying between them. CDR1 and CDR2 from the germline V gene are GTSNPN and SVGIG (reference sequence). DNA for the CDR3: TGTGCCTGGAGTAATAGCAATCAGCCCCAGCATTTT. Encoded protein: CAWSNSNQPQHF.

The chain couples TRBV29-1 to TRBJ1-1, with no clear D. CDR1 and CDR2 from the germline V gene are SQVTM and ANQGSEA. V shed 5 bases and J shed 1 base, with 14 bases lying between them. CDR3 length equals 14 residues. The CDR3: CSVTPFTSNTEAFF. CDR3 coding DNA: TGCAGCGTTACGCCATTTACTTCGAACACTGAAGCTTTCTTT.

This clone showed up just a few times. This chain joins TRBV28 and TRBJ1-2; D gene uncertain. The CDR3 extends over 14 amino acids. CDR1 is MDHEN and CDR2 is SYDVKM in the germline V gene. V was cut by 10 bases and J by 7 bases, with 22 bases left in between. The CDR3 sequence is CATSRARGRGGYTF. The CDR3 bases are TGTGCCACGAGCCGGGCCCGAGGGCGGGGTGGCTACACCTTC.

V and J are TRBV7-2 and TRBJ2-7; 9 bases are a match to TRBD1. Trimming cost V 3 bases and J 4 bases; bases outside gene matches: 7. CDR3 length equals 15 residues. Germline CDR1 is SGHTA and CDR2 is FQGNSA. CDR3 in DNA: TGTGCCAGCAGCTTCTCTACAGGGGGCGTTTACGAGCAGTACTTC. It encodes CASSFSTGGVYEQYF.

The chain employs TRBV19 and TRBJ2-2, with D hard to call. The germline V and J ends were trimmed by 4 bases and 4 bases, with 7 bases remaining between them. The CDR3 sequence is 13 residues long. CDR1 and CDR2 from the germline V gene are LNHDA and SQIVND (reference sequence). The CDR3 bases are TGTGCCAGTAGTACTCGTCCCACCGGGGAGCTGTTTTTT. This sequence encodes CASSTRPTGELFF.

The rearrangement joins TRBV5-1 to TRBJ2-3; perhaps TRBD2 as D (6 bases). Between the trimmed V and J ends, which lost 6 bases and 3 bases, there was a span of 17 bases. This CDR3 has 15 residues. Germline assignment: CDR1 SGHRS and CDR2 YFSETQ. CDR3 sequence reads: CASNLYSGRTDTQYF. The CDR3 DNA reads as TGCGCCAGCAACTTATACTCTGGGAGGACAGATACGCAGTATTTT.

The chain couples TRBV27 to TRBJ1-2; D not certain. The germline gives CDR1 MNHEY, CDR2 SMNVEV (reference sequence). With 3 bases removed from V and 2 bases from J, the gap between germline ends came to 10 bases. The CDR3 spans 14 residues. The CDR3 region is CASSFKTPNYGYTF. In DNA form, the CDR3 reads TGTGCCAGCAGTTTTAAGACACCCAACTATGGCTACACCTTC.

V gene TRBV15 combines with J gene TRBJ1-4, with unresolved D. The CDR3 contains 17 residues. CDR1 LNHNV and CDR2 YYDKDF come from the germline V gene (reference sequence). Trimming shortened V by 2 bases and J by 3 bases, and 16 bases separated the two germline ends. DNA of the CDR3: TGTGCCACCAGCAGAAAAACCGGGAGTTTAGCTAATGAAAAACTGTTTTTT. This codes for CATSRKTGSLANEKLFF.

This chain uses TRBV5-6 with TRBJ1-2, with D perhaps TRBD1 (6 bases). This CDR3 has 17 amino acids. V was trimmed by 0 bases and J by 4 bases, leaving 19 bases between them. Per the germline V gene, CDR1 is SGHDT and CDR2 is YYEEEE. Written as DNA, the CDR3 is TGTGCCAGCAGCTTGGGAGGGGCTACGGGGGCAATCTATGGCTACACCTTC. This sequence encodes CASSLGGATGAIYGYTF.

DNA for the CDR3: TGTGCCAGCAAAGGAAGGCTAGCGGGTGCCAGCTCCTACAATGAGCAGTTCTTC. It encodes CASKGRLAGASSYNEQFF. The rearrangement uses TRBV27 and TRBJ2-1; 8 bases are shared with TRBD2. Germline CDR1 reads MNHEY; CDR2 reads SMNVEV (reference sequence). With V trimmed by 7 bases and J by 0 bases, 14 bases remained unmatched. This CDR3 is built from 18 residues.

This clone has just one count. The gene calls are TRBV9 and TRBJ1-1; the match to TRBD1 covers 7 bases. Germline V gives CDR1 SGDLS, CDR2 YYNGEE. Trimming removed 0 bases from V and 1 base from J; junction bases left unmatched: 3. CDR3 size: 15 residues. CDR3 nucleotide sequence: TGTGCCAGCAGCGTAGGGGGACAGTCGAACACTGAAGCTTTCTTT. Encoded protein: CASSVGGQSNTEAFF.

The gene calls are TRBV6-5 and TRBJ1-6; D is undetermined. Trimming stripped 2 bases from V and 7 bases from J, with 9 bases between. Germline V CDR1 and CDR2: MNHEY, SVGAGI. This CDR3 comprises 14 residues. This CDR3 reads CASSYRTENSPLHF. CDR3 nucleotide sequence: TGTGCCAGCAGTTACCGCACAGAGAATTCACCCCTCCACTTT.

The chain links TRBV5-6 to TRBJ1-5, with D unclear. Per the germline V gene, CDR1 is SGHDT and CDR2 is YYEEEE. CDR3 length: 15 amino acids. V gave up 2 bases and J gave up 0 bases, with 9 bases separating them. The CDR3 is CASSLYTVSNQPQHF. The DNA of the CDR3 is TGTGCCAGCAGCTTATACACAGTTAGCAATCAGCCCCAGCATTTT.

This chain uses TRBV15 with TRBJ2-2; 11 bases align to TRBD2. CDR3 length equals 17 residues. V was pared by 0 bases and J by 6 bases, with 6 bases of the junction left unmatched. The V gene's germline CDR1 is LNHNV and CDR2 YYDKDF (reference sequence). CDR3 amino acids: CATSRDLISGGAGELFF. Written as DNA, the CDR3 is TGTGCCACCAGCAGAGATTTGATTAGCGGGGGGGCCGGGGAGCTGTTTTTT.

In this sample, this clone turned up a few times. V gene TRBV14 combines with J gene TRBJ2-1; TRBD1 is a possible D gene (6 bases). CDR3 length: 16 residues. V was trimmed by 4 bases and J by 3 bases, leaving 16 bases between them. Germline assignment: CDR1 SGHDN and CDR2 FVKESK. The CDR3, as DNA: TGTGCCAGCAGCCCCCATTCCACAGGGCGCTACAATGAGCAGTTCTTC. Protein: CASSPHSTGRYNEQFF.

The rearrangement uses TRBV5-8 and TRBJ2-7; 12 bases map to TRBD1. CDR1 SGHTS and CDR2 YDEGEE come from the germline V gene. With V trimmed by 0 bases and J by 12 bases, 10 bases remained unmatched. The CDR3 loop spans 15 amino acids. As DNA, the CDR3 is TGTGCCAGCAGCTTGGCACAGGGACAGGGGGCCTTTGGGTACTTC. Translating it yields CASSLAQGQGAFGYF.

CDR3 sequence reads: CASSYDSGSTDTQYF. The DNA of the CDR3 is TGTGCCAGCAGTTACGATAGCGGGAGTACAGATACGCAGTATTTT. The V call is TRBV6-5, the J call TRBJ2-3; 9 bases line up with TRBD2. CDR1 is MNHEY and CDR2 is SVGAGI in the germline V gene. The CDR3 length is 15 residues. Germline trimming cut 2 bases from V and 3 bases from J; bases unmatched to any gene: 3.

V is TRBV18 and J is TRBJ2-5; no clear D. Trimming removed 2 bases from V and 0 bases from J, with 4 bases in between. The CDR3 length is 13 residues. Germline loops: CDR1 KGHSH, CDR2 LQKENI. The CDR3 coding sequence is TGTGCCAGCTCACCAGAAGACCAAGAGACCCAGTACTTC. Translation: CASSPEDQETQYF.

The CDR3 region has the DNA TGTGCCAGCAGTTTGTCGTTGGAGGGCTACGAGCAGTACTTC. Amino acid sequence: CASSLSLEGYEQYF. V gene TRBV6-1 combines with J gene TRBJ2-7; a possible D gene is TRBD2 (6 bases). This CDR3 has 14 residues. The V end was cut by 5 bases, the J end by 3 bases, with 14 bases between. Per germline, CDR1 MNHNS and CDR2 SASEGT.

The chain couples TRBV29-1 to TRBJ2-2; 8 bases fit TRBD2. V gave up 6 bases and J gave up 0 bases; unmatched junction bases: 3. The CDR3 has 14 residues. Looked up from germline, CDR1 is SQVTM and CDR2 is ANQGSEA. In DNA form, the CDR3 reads TGCAGCGTCCGGGGGGGCTCGAACACCGGGGAGCTGTTTTTT. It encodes CSVRGGSNTGELFF.

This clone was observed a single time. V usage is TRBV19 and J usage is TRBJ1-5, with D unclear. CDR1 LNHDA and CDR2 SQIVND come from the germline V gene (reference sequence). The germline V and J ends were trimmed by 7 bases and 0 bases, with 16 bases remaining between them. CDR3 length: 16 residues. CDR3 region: CASNSGLGYSNQPQHF. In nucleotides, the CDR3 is TGTGCCAGTAACAGCGGGTTGGGTTATAGCAATCAGCCCCAGCATTTT.

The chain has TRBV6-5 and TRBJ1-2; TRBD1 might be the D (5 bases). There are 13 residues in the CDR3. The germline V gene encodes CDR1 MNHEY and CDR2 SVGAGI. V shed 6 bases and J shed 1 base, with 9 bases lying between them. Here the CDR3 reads CASSLDSNYGYTF. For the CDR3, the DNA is TGTGCCAGCAGCCTTGACAGTAACTATGGCTACACCTTC.

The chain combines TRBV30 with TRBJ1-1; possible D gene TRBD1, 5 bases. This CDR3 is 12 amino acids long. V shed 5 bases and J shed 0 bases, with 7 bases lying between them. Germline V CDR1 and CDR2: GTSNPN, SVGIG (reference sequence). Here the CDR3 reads CAWGGVNTEAFF. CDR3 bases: TGTGCCTGGGGGGGGGTGAACACTGAAGCTTTCTTT.

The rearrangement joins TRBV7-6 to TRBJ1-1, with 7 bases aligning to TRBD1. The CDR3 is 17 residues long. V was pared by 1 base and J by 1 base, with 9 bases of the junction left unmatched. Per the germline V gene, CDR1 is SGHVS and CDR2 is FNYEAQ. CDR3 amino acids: CASSLVRGRGRNTEAFF. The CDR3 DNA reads TGTGCCAGCAGCTTAGTTAGGGGGAGGGGGCGGAACACTGAAGCTTTCTTT.

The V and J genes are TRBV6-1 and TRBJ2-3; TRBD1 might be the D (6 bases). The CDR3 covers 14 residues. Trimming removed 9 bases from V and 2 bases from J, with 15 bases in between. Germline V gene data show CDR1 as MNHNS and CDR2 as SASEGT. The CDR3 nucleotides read TGTGCCAGTAAACAGGGTAGGATCACAGATACGCAGTATTTT. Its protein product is CASKQGRITDTQYF.